Listed here is a single T cell receptor beta chain. This clone was seen just once. Its antigen is still unknown. No base quality values were provided; no much bigger clone lies one nucleotide off. This specimen belongs to a study of cytomegalovirus exposure and HLA in healthy donors (dated by TCRdb to about 2017). In the study overall: An earlier analysis of roughly 610 of the donors reported roughly 300 Gb of sequence data and 100 million to 120 million unique TCR beta sequences obtained from approximately 180 million T cells. Several DR-DQ haplotypes were handled as single units for association and clustering, since linkage in the cohort was strong. The study aimed to test whether cataloging public T cell receptors could reveal signatures of past pathogen exposure. The study combined high-throughput TCR immunosequencing, statistical association of individual TCRs with disease status, and machine learning to predict cytomegalovirus infection status. Rather than using new phenotypic data, the later analysis identified candidate immune exposures from TCR beta sequences and from how often those sequences occurred across donors. An early release that covered 640 HLA-typed donors contained 250 to 350 gigabases of sequencing data and 85 million to 100 million unique TCR sequences. Along with the roughly 710-subject first cohort, a separate validation cohort of more than 90 different subjects was used. Every repertoire in the discovery cohort had been generated on one and the same sequencing platform. An earlier analysis of about 600 of the donors used high-throughput TCR beta sequencing to judge whether each TCR beta V gene segment behaved as functional or pseudogenic. Genome-wide SNP genotypes for about 55% of the roughly 670 donors were used in a later genetic analysis, which treated that subset as a discovery cohort. Of the roughly 410 genotyped donors, over 80% were placed in the genetic ancestry cluster associated with self-reported Caucasian donors. To study patterns of TCR occurrence, a later analysis re-analyzed previously published TCR beta repertoires from several hundred donors and added high-resolution HLA genotyping. Typing coverage varied by locus: about 620-630 donors for A, B, C, DRB1 and DQB1; more than 500 for DQA1; 600 to 610 for DPA1; fewer than 480 for DPB1. Class I and class II HLA loci were covered by the typing at four-digit resolution. Donor age, sex, ethnicity and CMV serostatus were compiled alongside the repertoire data. The T cell repertoires of 670 or so subjects were profiled by immunosequencing and related to cytomegalovirus serostatus. Among 398 genotyped donors of the cohort, an average of 235,054 unique TCR beta nucleotide sequences were sequenced per donor, approximately 20% of them non-productive. Overall results and qualifications from the work: The classifier was reported to diagnose cytomegalovirus status with high specificity and sensitivity in both the original and validation cohorts. Correlated functional status among segregating V segments might reflect linkage disequilibrium, but an unknown experimental factor could not be ruled out. A later analysis associated about 17,000 TCR beta sequences with specific HLA alleles at a false discovery rate of 0.05. The sequencing pipeline was judged likely to have produced a cluster of highly shared sequence variants as a technical artifact. A later analysis found that TCR association rates varied across HLA loci, with DRB1 alleles showing the most associated TCRs and HLA-C alleles the fewest. The study listed around 160 TCR beta chains as associated with cytomegalovirus. When HLA alleles, especially DR and DQ, strongly co-occurred, TCR associations were difficult to assign to individual alleles. The authors suggested that the approach could potentially be extended to other disease states and immunological phenotypes. For the cohort, immune exposure information was limited to CMV serostatus. An association between a missense DCLRE1C variant and V-gene and J-gene trimming of TCR beta chains was found in a later genetic analysis and replicated in an independent cohort. An earlier analysis of around 600 of the donors showed that most TCR beta V segments appeared in productive rearrangements either about 90% or about 30% of the time, which broadly matched IMGT annotations. According to a later analysis, parvovirus B19, influenza, CMV and Epstein-Barr virus appeared linked to several top co-occurrence clusters. Sequencing depth was assumed to be roughly uniform across donors in the presence/absence analyses, though that assumption may not hold. In a later analysis, HLA-associated TCR beta chains were found to be more clonally expanded and to have lower generation probabilities than equally common non-associated chains. A further reported finding was that TCR beta sequences accurately predicted the HLA-A and HLA-B alleles for most subjects in the first cohort. Because the 87-base-pair reads could not distinguish some IMGT-functional V segments, including TRBV6-2 and TRBV6-3, those segments were excluded. Because counts were too low, 15 to 20 rarely observed V segments, including chromosome 9 orphons, were excluded from the earlier analysis of 500 to 700 of the donors. In this cohort, only TCR beta chains were sequenced, and detectable features were limited by the absence of alpha or paired-chain data. While some public TCRs were present in many individuals, most TCR sequences turned up only very rarely across donors. According to a later genetic analysis, donors in an Asian-associated ancestry cluster had fewer N-insertions in productive TCRs than the roughly 660-donor mean. In vitro tests confirmed that three of the cytomegalovirus-associated TCR beta chains recognize cytomegalovirus antigens. A later analysis found that most CMV-associated TCR beta chains appeared HLA-restricted, with HLA associations seemingly driven largely by CMV exposure. HLA typing was unavailable for some donors at each locus, so association tests used only the typed subset.

Libraries were prepared through the immunoSEQ multiplex PCR assay. The multiplex PCR relied on a mix of 60 forward primers for TCR Vbeta segments and 13 reverse primers for TCR Jbeta segments. The CDR3 region of rearranged TCR beta genes was amplified from genomic DNA by a multiplex PCR assay. The amplified TCR beta libraries were sequenced on the Illumina HiSeq System as 87-base-pair reads. On the study's bioinformatics: A later analysis tallied tens of millions of unique TCR beta chains across the 610 or so repertoires, and about 12 million of those chains were shared by two or more donors. A nearest-neighbor algorithm error-corrected the raw reads and collapsed the reads into unique sequences, merging closely related sequences to remove PCR and sequencing errors. To assign V, D and J gene segments, CDR3 sequences were aligned to IMGT reference sequences. Each retained sequence needed at least a six-nucleotide match to both a V gene segment and a J gene segment. Rearrangements were classified as productive when the CDR3 lacked stop codons and remained in frame with V and J, and all other rearrangements were classified as non-productive. Following IMGT convention, CDR3 was defined as the stretch from the second conserved V-encoded cysteine up to the conserved J-encoded phenylalanine. The earlier analysis of 550 to 650 of the donors excluded any sequence lacking an unambiguous match to a single V gene segment. An earlier analysis of 500 to 700 of the donors classified V segments as functional when productive rearrangements were above 56.7% and as segregating when the standard deviation between donors was above 5%. A statistical classification framework was developed to diagnose cytomegalovirus status using the catalog of TCR beta chain sequences. In a later analysis, V and J genes were assigned by comparing TCR nucleotide sequences against IMGT/GENE-DB human TR gene sequences. In a later analysis, CDR3 sequences and most-parsimonious VDJ recombination scenarios were assigned using the TCRdist pipeline. A later analysis defined each TCR beta chain by its CDR3 amino acid sequence plus V-gene family, and excluded reads lacking a unique V-gene family. In a later analysis, around 600 highly shared, low-generation-probability nucleotide sequences were removed to address suspected cross-contamination and a sequencing artifact. In a later analysis, a clonal expansion index for each public chain was calculated from normalized within-repertoire ranks of inferred template counts. A later analysis computed generation probabilities with a VDJ recombination model fitted to out-of-frame rearrangements, and checked the results against IGoR. In a later analysis, hypergeometric tests were used to score TCR-TCR, TCR-HLA and TCR-CMV co-occurrence, with a repertoire-size bias correction applied to TCR pairs. To estimate false discovery rates, a later analysis permuted the HLA or CMV assignments 20 times. In a later analysis, co-occurring TCRs were grouped using DBSCAN, and TCRdist sequence similarity was added for clustering within HLA-allele-positive subsets. Repertoires with fewer than 30,000 or more than 120,000 public chains, plus five repertoires with anomalous nucleotide sharing, were excluded from co-occurrence clustering. Imported from immuneACCESS, the table was reduced by TCRdb to in-frame sequences with V and J called. These copies leave out some clones; in studies compared against another copy, an unresolved V gene accounts for under half, and the cause of the remainder is not known. D and trimming come from the DNA, and the V and J calls and clone size come from that table. The sample table records more than 150,000 clones; about 79% of these occur just once. The ten largest clones represent over 12% of the sample.

V lost 1 base and J lost 6 bases; the stretch between them is 11 bases long. CDR1 and CDR2 are read off the germline V gene as SGHRS and YFSETQ. Spanning cysteine to phenylalanine, the CDR3 consists of 15 amino acids. Here the CDR3 DNA is all that survives: 45 bases in frame from base 1. The cohort consisted of hundreds of healthy bone marrow donors. Cohort members were all nominally healthy when sampled, although unrecorded immune exposures were likely present. The donor was CMV seropositive and belonged to the group of more than 250 seropositive cohort members. Every donor gave a peripheral blood sample, and the peripheral blood mononuclear cells from that sample were used for TCR beta sequencing. The Qiagen DNeasy Blood Extraction Kit was used to extract genomic DNA from the blood cell samples.

The V and J segments used are TRBV5-1 and TRBJ1-6; TRBD1 could be the D gene, as 5 bases match. The receptor's source is a man aged 50-59 years in good health and CMV-seropositive. The sample consisted of PBMCs. The CDR3 amino acid sequence is: CASSLTGHGNSPLHF. The DNA sequence reads TGCGCCAGCAGCTTGACAGGCCATGGTAATTCACCCCTCCACTTT.